This T cell receptor beta chain was retrieved from a study of Tregs in tolerant kidney transplant recipients. The wider study: Recipients received nonmyeloablative bone marrow transplants from related graft donors, with transient mixed chimerism.

Sequenced by immunoSEQ multiplex PCR; TCRdb stores in-frame clones only, minus some. The data show 100,000 to 130,000 clones, with 90% seen just once and approximately 0.3% held by the top ten. Germline V gene data show CDR1 as SNHLY and CDR2 as FYNNEI. V dropped 4 bases and J dropped 4 bases, with 13 bases sitting between them. This CDR3 spans 14 amino acids. Unstimulated Tregs (CD4+CD25+CD127-) and CD4+CD25- non-Tregs were sorted from PBMCs. The chain uses TRBV2 and TRBJ2-5; maybe TRBD2 (5 bases). The material sequenced was CD4+ T cells from blood, taken before the transplant. This clonotype was sampled from a human donor who received a combined kidney and bone marrow transplant. The CDR3 DNA reads TGTGCCAGCAGTGGAGGGTCCCCAGGAGAGACCCAGTACTTC. This sequence encodes CASSGGSPGETQYF.